The clone carrying this TCR beta chain was recorded many times. What it binds is unknown. From germline, CDR1 is DFQATT and CDR2 SNEGSKA (reference sequence). V lost 3 bases to trimming and J lost 3 bases; unmatched junction nucleotides: 9. There are 16 residues in the CDR3. MiXCR was run by TCRdb on the 5' RACE reads, yielding one entry per CDR3 protein. The data show approximately 100,000 distinct CDR3 sequences, with around 3.5% seen just once and 2.9% held by the top ten. This entry is derived from a study of neurological immune-mediated disorders. Points from the study as a whole: With the multiple sclerosis repertoire cluster, neither clinical nor MRI features showed any association.

The specimen sequenced was PBMCs. V and J are TRBV20-1 and TRBJ2-3; 10 nucleotides line up with TRBD2. The receptor was derived from a woman aged 45-59 years with multiple sclerosis. DNA for the CDR3: TGCAGTGCTAGTATGGTAGCGGGGGGCCTGACAGATACGCAGTATTTT. It encodes CSASMVAGGLTDTQYF.